This TCR beta chain was obtained from a study of shared clonotypes between healthy human individuals. Study information: Aged 18 to 49, the donors were a couple of women and three men.

CDR1 is PRHDT, CDR2 FYEKMQ, per germline (reference sequence). V was clipped by 4 bases and J by 0 bases, with 11 bases between them. The CDR3 sequence is 15 residues long. Terminally differentiated effector memory CD45RA+ cells were left out of the naive CD8 fraction, which was CD45RO-negative and positively selected for CCR7. Generated by immunoSEQ multiplex PCR, the TCRdb table keeps only in-frame clones and is missing some. Of about 2.1 million clones listed, 93% were seen once; the top ten hold 1.5% to 2%. This clone was detected only once. The gene calls are TRBV13 and TRBJ2-3, with TRBD1 as a possible D gene (6 bases). The sample was naive CD8+ T cells from PBMCs. The receptor was isolated from a man aged 18 to 29 in good health. Some clones in this sample may be carry-over from other donors' samples. CDR3 in DNA: TGTGCCAGCAGCTCGATAGGGGGAAGCACAGATACGCAGTATTTT. Its protein is CASSSIGGSTDTQYF.